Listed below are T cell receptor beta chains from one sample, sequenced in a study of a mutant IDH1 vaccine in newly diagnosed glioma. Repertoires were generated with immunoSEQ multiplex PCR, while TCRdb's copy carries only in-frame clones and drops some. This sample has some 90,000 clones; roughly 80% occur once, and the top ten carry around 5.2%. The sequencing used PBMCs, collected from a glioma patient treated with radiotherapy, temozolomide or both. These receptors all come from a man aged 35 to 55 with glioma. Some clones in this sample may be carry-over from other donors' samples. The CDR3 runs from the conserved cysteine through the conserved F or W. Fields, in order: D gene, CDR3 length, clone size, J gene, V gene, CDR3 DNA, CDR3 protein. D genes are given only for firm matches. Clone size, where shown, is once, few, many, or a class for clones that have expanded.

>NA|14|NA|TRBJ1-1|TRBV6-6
TGTGCCAGCAATCGACAGTTCTTGAACACTGAAGCTTTCTTT
CASNRQFLNTEAFF
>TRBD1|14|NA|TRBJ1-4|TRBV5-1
TGCGCCAGCAGCGATGGGACAGCCAATGAAAAACTGTTTTTT
CASSDGTANEKLFF
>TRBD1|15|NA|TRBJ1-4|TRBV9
TGTGCCAGCAGCCCCCAACAGGGGTCTAATGAAAAACTGTTTTTT
CASSPQQGSNEKLFF
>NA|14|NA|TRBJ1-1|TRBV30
TGTGCCTGGAACCGCGGCGGAGGGAACACTGAAGCTTTCTTT
CAWNRGGGNTEAFF
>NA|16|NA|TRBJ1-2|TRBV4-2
TGTGCCAGCAGCCAAGAAAGCGGCTCCAAGACCTATGGCTACACCTTC
CASSQESGSKTYGYTF
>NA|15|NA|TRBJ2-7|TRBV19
TGTGCCAGTAGCCCCTGGGCAGGGAGTTCCTACGAGCAGTACTTC
CASSPWAGSSYEQYF
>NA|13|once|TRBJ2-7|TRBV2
TGTGCCAGCACCAGCATCCCTAACCACGAGCAGTACTTC
CASTSIPNHEQYF
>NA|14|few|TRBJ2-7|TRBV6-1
TGTGCCAGCAGTGAAGTAAAAGGTTCCTACGAGCAGTACTTC
CASSEVKGSYEQYF
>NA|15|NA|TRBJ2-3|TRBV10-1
TGCGCCAGCAGTCCCCAGGGGCCTGGCACAGATACGCAGTATTTT
CASSPQGPGTDTQYF
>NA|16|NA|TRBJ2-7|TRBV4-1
TGCGCCAGCAGCCAAGCCGTTTGGTCCGCCGCAGACGAGCAGTACTTC
CASSQAVWSAADEQYF
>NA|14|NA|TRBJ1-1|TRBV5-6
TGTGCCAGCAGCTTGAATTTCCCGAACACTGAAGCTTTCTTT
CASSLNFPNTEAFF
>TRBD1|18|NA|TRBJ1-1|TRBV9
TGTGCCAGCAGCGTCAGAGGGACAGGGAGATTATTGAACACTGAAGCTTTCTTT
CASSVRGTGRLLNTEAFF
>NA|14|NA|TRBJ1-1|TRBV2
TGTGCCAGCAGTGGCAGGGCCCTGAACACTGAAGCTTTCTTT
CASSGRALNTEAFF
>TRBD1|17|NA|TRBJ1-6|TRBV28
TGTGCCAGCAGCCCAATCGACAGGGCCGATGATAATTCACCCCTCCACTTT
CASSPIDRADDNSPLHF
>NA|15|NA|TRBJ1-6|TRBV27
TGTGCCAGCAAGGCTGGGTCGGCCTATAATTCACCCCTCCACTTT
CASKAGSAYNSPLHF
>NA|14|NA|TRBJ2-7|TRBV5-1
TGCGCCAGCAGCTTACAGACAGATTCCTACGAGCAGTACTTC
CASSLQTDSYEQYF
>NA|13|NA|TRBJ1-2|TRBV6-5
TGTGCCAGCAGTTACTCAGAGAGATATGGCTACACCTTC
CASSYSERYGYTF
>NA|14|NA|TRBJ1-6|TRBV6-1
TGTGCCAGCAGCTGGGACGGGGGAAATTCACCCCTCCACTTT
CASSWDGGNSPLHF
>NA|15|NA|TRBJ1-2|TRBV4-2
TGTGCCAGCAGCCAATCGGCAGGGGCCGACTATGGCTACACCTTC
CASSQSAGADYGYTF
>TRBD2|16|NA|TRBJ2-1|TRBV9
TGTGCCAGCAGCGTAGAGGGCGGGGGGGTGTACAATGAGCAGTTCTTC
CASSVEGGGVYNEQFF
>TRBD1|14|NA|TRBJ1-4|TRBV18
TGTGCCAGCTCACTGGGACAGCTCGGTGAAAAACTGTTTTTT
CASSLGQLGEKLFF
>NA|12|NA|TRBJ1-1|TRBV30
TGTGCCTGGAGACCTGGGGCAAAAAAAGCTTTCTTT
CAWRPGAKKAFF
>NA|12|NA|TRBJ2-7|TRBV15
TGTGCCACCAGCAGAGATTCGGGCGAGCAGTACTTC
CATSRDSGEQYF
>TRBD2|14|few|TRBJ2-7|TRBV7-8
TGTGCCAGCAGCTTATCGCGGGGGAGCAACGAGCAGTACTTC
CASSLSRGSNEQYF
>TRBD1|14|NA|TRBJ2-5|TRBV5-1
TGCGCCAGCAGCTTCCAGGGGGCTACGGAGACCCAGTACTTC
CASSFQGATETQYF
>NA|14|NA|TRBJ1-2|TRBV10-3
TGTGCCATCAGTGACGGGGGGCGCGGCTATGGCTACACCTTC
CAISDGGRGYGYTF
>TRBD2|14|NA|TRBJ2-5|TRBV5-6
TGTGCCAGCAGCTTGGTGAGCGGGGGGGAGACCCAGTACTTC
CASSLVSGGETQYF
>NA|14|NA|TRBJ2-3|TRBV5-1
TGCGCCAGCAGCTTGAATTTAGCAGGTGATACGCAGTATTTT
CASSLNLAGDTQYF
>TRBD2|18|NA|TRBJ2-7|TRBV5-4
TGTGCCAGCAGCTTGGCCCCAAAGACTAGCTCCAGCTCCTACGAGCAGTACTTC
CASSLAPKTSSSSYEQYF
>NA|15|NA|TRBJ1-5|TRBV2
TGTGCCAGCACGGGGGGTCGGACAGATGAGCCGCCCCAGCATTTT
CASTGGRTDEPPQHF
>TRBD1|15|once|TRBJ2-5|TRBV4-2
TGTGCCAGCAGCCCACGGACAGGTCTTGAGGAGACCCAGTACTTC
CASSPRTGLEETQYF
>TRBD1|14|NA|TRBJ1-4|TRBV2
TGTGCCAGCGGGGCCCAGGGGGCTGAGGAAAAACTGTTTTTT
CASGAQGAEEKLFF